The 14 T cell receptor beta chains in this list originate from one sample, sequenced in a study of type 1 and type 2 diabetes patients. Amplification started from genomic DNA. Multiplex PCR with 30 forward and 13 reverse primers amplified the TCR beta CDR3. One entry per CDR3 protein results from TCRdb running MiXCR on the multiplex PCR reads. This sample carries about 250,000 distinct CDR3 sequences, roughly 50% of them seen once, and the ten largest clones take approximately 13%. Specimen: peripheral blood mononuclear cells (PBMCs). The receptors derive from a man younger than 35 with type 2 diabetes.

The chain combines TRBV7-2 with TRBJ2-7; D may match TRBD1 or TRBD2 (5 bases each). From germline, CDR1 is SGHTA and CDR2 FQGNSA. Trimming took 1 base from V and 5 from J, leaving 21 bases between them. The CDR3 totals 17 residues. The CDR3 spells CASSLGSGLGPRDEQYF. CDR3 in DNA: TGTGCCAGCAGCTTAGGGTCAGGACTCGGGCCCAGGGACGAGCAGTACTTC.

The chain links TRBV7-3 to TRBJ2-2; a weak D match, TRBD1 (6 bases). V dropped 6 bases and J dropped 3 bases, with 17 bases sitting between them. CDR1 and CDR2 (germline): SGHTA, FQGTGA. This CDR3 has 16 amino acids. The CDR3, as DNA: TGTGCCAGCAGACTTCACAGGGACGGCTACACCGGGGAGCTGTTTTTT. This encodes CASRLHRDGYTGELFF.

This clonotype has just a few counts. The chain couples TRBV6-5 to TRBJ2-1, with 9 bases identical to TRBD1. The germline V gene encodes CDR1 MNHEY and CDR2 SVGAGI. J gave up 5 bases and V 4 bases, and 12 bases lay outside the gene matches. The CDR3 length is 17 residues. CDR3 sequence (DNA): TGTGCCAGCAGTTTTTCCCCCACCGGGACAGGGCACAATGAGCAGTTCTTC. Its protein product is CASSFSPTGTGHNEQFF.

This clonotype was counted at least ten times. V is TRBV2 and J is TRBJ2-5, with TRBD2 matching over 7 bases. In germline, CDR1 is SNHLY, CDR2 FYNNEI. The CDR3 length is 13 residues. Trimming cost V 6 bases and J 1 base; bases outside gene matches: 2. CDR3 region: CASRGTIQETQYF. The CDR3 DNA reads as TGTGCCAGCAGGGGGACTATCCAAGAGACCCAGTACTTC.

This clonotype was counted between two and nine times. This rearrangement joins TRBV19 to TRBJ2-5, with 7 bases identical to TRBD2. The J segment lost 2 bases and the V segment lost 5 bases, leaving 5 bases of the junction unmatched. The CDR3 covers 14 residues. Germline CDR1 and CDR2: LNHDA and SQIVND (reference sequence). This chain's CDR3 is CASSLKGGQETQYF. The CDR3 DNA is TGTGCCAGTAGTCTAAAGGGAGGGCAAGAGACCCAGTACTTC.

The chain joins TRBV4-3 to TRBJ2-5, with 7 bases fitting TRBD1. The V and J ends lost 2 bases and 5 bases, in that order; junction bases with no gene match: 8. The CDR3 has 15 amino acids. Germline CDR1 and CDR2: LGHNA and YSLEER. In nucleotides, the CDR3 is TGCGCCAGCAGCCAACCAAGACAGGGTCGCGAGACCCAGTACTTC. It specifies CASSQPRQGRETQYF.

The CDR3 here is CASSLRPTYEQYF. The CDR3 DNA reads TGTGCCAGCAGTTTAAGACCAACATACGAGCAGTACTTC. The chain couples TRBV27 to TRBJ2-7, with D unclear. CDR1 is MNHEY, CDR2 SMNVEV, per germline (reference sequence). This CDR3 comprises 13 residues. The V gene lost 2 bases and the J gene lost 4 bases, with 9 bases spanning the gap.

The CDR3 loop is CASSGQTYNEQFF. CDR3 sequence (DNA): TGTGCCAGCAGCGGACAGACGTACAATGAGCAGTTCTTC. This chain links TRBV6-5 with TRBJ2-1, with a weak D call TRBD1 (6 bases). The germline V gene encodes CDR1 MNHEY and CDR2 SVGAGI. The CDR3 loop spans 13 amino acids. Trimming left V 6 bases short and J 4 bases short, with 10 bases between.

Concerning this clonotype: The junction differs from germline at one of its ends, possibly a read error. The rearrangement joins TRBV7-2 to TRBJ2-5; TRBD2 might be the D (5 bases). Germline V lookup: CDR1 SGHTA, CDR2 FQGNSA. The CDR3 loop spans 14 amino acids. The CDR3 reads CASSLATLVRTQYF. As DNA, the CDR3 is TGTGCCAGCAGCCTAGCTACCCTCGTTCGGACCCAGTACTTC. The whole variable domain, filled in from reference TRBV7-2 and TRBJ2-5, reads GAGVSQSPSNKVTEKGKDVELRCDPISGHTALYWYRQSLGQGLEFLIYFQGNSAPDKSGLPSDRFSAERTGGSVSTLTIQRTQQEDSAVYLCASSLATLVRTQYFGPGTRLLVL.

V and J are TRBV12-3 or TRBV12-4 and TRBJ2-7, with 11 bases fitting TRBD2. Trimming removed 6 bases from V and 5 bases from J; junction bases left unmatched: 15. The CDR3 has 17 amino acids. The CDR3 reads CASSVGELAGVSDEQYF. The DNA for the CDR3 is TGTGCCAGCAGCGTAGGTGAACTAGCGGGAGTAAGCGACGAGCAGTACTTC.

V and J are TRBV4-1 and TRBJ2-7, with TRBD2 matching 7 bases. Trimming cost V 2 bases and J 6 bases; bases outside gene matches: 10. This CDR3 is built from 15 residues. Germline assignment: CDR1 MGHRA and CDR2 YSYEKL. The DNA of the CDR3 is TGCGCCAGCAGCCAATTGAACCTAGCGGCCCCCGAGCAGTACTTC. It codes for CASSQLNLAAPEQYF.

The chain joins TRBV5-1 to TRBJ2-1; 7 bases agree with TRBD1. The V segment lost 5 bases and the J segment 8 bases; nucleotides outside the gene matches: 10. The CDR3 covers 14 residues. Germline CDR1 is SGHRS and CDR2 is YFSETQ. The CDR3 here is CASSTGETRDEQFF. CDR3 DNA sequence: TGCGCCAGCAGTACAGGGGAGACAAGGGATGAGCAGTTCTTC.

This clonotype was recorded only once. In DNA, the CDR3 is TGTGCCAGCAGCTGGGATAAGTTTGGGACTAATGAAAAACTGTTTTTT. Its protein is CASSWDKFGTNEKLFF. The chain has TRBV11-2 and TRBJ1-4; no clear D. Trimming pared 4 bases from V and 2 bases from J, leaving 14 bases between. There are 16 residues in the CDR3. CDR1 SGHAT and CDR2 FQNNGV come from the germline V gene.

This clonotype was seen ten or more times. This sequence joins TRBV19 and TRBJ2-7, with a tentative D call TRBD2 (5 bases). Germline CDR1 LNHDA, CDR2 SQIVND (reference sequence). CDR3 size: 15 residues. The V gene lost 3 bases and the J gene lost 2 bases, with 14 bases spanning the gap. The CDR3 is CASSISGGGAYEQYF. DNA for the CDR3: TGTGCCAGTAGTATTTCGGGCGGAGGCGCCTACGAGCAGTACTTC.